What follows are 23 T cell receptor beta chains derived from one specimen sequenced in a study of cytomegalovirus exposure and HLA in healthy donors. PCR employed 60 Vbeta and 13 Jbeta primers. Method: immunoSEQ multiplex PCR; TCRdb's copy keeps in-frame clones and lacks some. The table records more than 150,000 clones, roughly 87% of them present only once. The sample comprised PBMCs. Every receptor here comes from a girl under two years old in good health and CMV-seronegative.

The chain carries TRBV6-1 and TRBJ2-5; 8 bases align to TRBD1. The CDR3 runs 18 residues. Germline trimming cut 3 bases from V and 2 bases from J; bases unmatched to any gene: 14. Germline lookup yields CDR1 MNHNS and CDR2 SASEGT. The CDR3 region is CASSEFVRQGALQETQYF. DNA of the CDR3: TGTGCCAGCAGTGAGTTCGTCCGGCAGGGGGCGTTACAAGAGACCCAGTACTTC.

The chain carries TRBV14 and TRBJ1-2; no firm D call. CDR3 length: 14 amino acids. V was clipped by 0 bases and J by 3 bases, with 8 bases between them. Germline values: CDR1 SGHDN, CDR2 FVKESK. The CDR3 reads CASSQDPGDYGYTF. The CDR3 DNA reads as TGTGCCAGCAGCCAAGATCCAGGCGACTATGGCTACACCTTC.

V is TRBV27 and J is TRBJ2-2; 7 nucleotides agree with TRBD2. Germline V gene lookup returns CDR1 MNHEY and CDR2 SMNVEV (reference sequence). The V gene end was trimmed by 8 bases and the J gene end by 5 bases; junction bases not matched to a gene: 8. The CDR3 sequence is 14 residues long. The CDR3 is CASRPYSGTGELFF. For the CDR3, the DNA is TGTGCCAGCCGACCTTATAGCGGGACCGGGGAGCTGTTTTTT.

The chain combines TRBV4-2 with TRBJ2-5; D gene unclear. The J call is doubtful: the DNA matches TRBJ2-7 better. The CDR3 is 14 residues long. Germline V CDR1 and CDR2: LGHNA, YNFKEQ. CDR3 in amino acids: CASSQDKLNYEQYF. The CDR3 DNA is TGTGCCAGCAGCCAAGACAAGCTAAACTACGAGCAGTACTTC.

CDR3 loop: CASSTLQGSYEQYF. CDR3 nucleotides: TGTGCCAGTAGTACTCTACAGGGATCCTACGAGCAGTACTTC. The chain carries TRBV19 and TRBJ2-7, with D possibly TRBD1 on 6 matching bases. Trimming took off 4 bases at V and 1 base at J, with 11 bases between the two ends. CDR3 length equals 14 residues. Germline V gene sequence: CDR1 LNHDA, CDR2 SQIVND (reference sequence).

This chain links TRBV5-1 with TRBJ1-1; D may be TRBD1 (6 bases). Germline V gene data show CDR1 as SGHRS and CDR2 as YFSETQ. Trimming stripped 4 bases from V and 0 bases from J, with 16 bases between. This CDR3 contains 16 residues. The DNA for the CDR3 is TGCGCCAGCAGCCCACAGGGTCGGGTAATGAACACTGAAGCTTTCTTT. Translated: CASSPQGRVMNTEAFF. Together with reference TRBV5-1 and TRBJ1-1, the CDR3 gives the full variable domain: KAGVTQTPRYLIKTRGQQVTLSCSPISGHRSVSWYQQTPGQGLQFLFEYFSETQRNKGNFPGRFSGRQFSNSRSEMNVSTLELGDSALYLCASSPQGRVMNTEAFFGQGTRLTVV.

This clone was counted between two and nine times. The sample carries other DNA sequences with the same CDR3. The rearrangement uses TRBV5-4 and TRBJ2-6, with no clear D. This CDR3 region has 15 residues. Trimming took 0 bases from V and 1 from J, leaving 5 bases between them. Germline lookup yields CDR1 SGHNT and CDR2 YYREEE (reference sequence). The CDR3 coding sequence is TGTGCCAGCAGCTTGGGAGGTTCTGGGGCCAACGTCCTGACTTTC. This sequence encodes CASSLGGSGANVLTF.

This chain joins TRBV7-3 and TRBJ2-5; D is perhaps TRBD2 (6 bases). The CDR3 extends over 13 amino acids. In germline, CDR1 is SGHTA, CDR2 FQGTGA. Trimming left V 5 bases short and J 0 bases short, with 7 bases between. The chain's CDR3 is CASSRGYQETQYF. The CDR3 nucleotides read TGTGCCAGCAGCCGGGGGTACCAAGAGACCCAGTACTTC.

The V call is TRBV18, the J call TRBJ2-7; D remains unclear. Trimming shortened V by 3 bases and J by 4 bases, and 10 bases separated the two germline ends. Germline values: CDR1 KGHSH, CDR2 LQKENI. The CDR3 loop spans 13 amino acids. The CDR3 nucleotides are TGTGCCAGCTCACCCCAGGCCCTGTACGAGCAGTACTTC. Its translation: CASSPQALYEQYF.

As DNA, the CDR3 is TGCGCCAGCAGCCCGACTAGCGGGGGGGATACAATATCAGCCAAAAACATTCAGTACTTC. It codes for CASSPTSGGDTISAKNIQYF. J is TRBJ2-4 and V is TRBV5-1, with 14 bases that match TRBD2. The CDR3 spans 20 residues. Looked up from germline, CDR1 is SGHRS and CDR2 is YFSETQ. V was clipped by 4 bases and J by 0 bases; unmatched bases: 12.

V gene TRBV7-2 combines with J gene TRBJ1-5, with D possibly being TRBD1 (6 bases). Germline lookup yields CDR1 SGHTA and CDR2 FQGNSA. V was clipped by 4 bases and J by 4 bases, with 8 bases between them. CDR3 length: 13 residues. The CDR3 DNA is TGTGCCAGCAGCTGGACAGTTAATCAGCCCCAGCATTTT. Translation gives CASSWTVNQPQHF.

The genes are TRBV6-1 and TRBJ1-5; 8 bases agree with TRBD1. In germline, CDR1 is MNHNS, CDR2 SASEGT. After removal of 6 bases from V and 2 bases from J, the junction contained 0 bases not matched to a gene. This CDR3 is built from 13 residues. The DNA of the CDR3 is TGTGCCAGCAGGACAGGGGGCAATCAGCCCCAGCATTTT. Residues: CASRTGGNQPQHF.

The chain carries TRBV27 and TRBJ1-6; no clear D gene. Germline V lookup: CDR1 MNHEY, CDR2 SMNVEV (reference sequence). Trimming left V 3 bases short and J 4 bases short, with 10 bases between. CDR3 length equals 15 residues. In DNA form, the CDR3 reads TGTGCCAGCAGTTTTGGTACTTCTTATAATTCACCCCTCCACTTT. As protein: CASSFGTSYNSPLHF.

The V and J genes are TRBV5-1 and TRBJ1-2; D gene ambiguous. Germline loops: CDR1 SGHRS, CDR2 YFSETQ. V lost 7 bases and J 4 bases, leaving 23 bases between the germline ends. The CDR3 extends over 16 amino acids. CDR3 DNA: TGCGCCAGCGCTGGCGGGGAACTGGAACTGGGCTATGGCTACACCTTC. Translating gives CASAGGELELGYGYTF.

The V gene is TRBV5-6, the J gene TRBJ2-1, with 9 bases that match TRBD2. CDR1 SGHDT and CDR2 YYEEEE come from the germline V gene. The CDR3 spans 15 residues. Germline trimming cut 0 bases from V and 4 bases from J; bases unmatched to any gene: 2. The CDR3 nucleotides are TGTGCCAGCAGCTTGGGCGGGAGGGTATACAATGAGCAGTTCTTC. This sequence encodes CASSLGGRVYNEQFF.

The chain couples TRBV21-1 to TRBJ2-7; whether TRBD2, the table's D call, matches the DNA was not checked. TRBV21-1 is labeled a pseudogene. The CDR3 sequence is 15 residues long. The DNA for the CDR3 is TGTGCCAGCAGCAAAGCGCTAGCGGGCTCCTACGAGCAGTACTTC. It encodes CASSKALAGSYEQYF.

CDR3 loop: CASSRHAGDTQYF. As DNA, the CDR3 is TGTGCCAGCAGCCGTCACGCCGGAGATACGCAGTATTTT. The V call is TRBV6-1, the J call TRBJ2-3; unclear D gene. The CDR3 has 13 residues. V was pared by 6 bases and J by 5 bases, with 12 bases between. Per the germline V gene, CDR1 is MNHNS and CDR2 is SASEGT.

The gene calls are TRBV7-2 and TRBJ2-7, with TRBD1 identical over 7 bases. From germline, CDR1 is SGHTA and CDR2 FQGNSA. The CDR3 has 12 residues. The V segment lost 5 bases and the J segment 8 bases; nucleotides outside the gene matches: 6. The CDR3 DNA follows: TGTGCCAGCAGCCGAGACAGGGCCCAGCAGTACTTC. It encodes CASSRDRAQQYF.

V usage is TRBV6-5 and J usage is TRBJ2-1; TRBD2 might be the D (5 bases). V was clipped by 5 bases and J by 1 base, with 9 bases between them. Germline CDR1 and CDR2: MNHEY and SVGAGI. CDR3 length equals 14 residues. The CDR3 here is CASSPGISYNEQFF. The CDR3 region has the DNA TGTGCCAGCAGTCCCGGGATATCCTACAATGAGCAGTTCTTC.

This chain connects TRBV4-2 to TRBJ1-5, with TRBD1 as a possible D gene (6 bases). The germline V gene has CDR1 LGHNA and CDR2 YNFKEQ. Trimming left V 3 bases short and J 5 bases short, with 14 bases between. The CDR3 loop spans 15 amino acids. Here the CDR3 DNA reads TGTGCCAGCAGCCAGGTAGGACAGACCTATCAGCCCCAGCATTTT. This sequence encodes CASSQVGQTYQPQHF.

This sequence joins TRBV27 and TRBJ2-5; the match to TRBD1 covers 9 bases. The J call may be faulty, since TRBJ2-7 better matches the DNA end. The CDR3 sequence is 14 residues long. Germline lookup yields CDR1 MNHEY and CDR2 SMNVEV (reference sequence). The CDR3 reads CASRDTGGGYEQYF. CDR3 DNA: TGTGCCAGCAGAGATACAGGGGGCGGGTACGAGCAGTACTTC.

This sequence joins TRBV29-1 and TRBJ2-1; 11 bases map to TRBD2. Germline V gene data show CDR1 as SQVTM and CDR2 as ANQGSEA. This CDR3 comprises 15 residues. V shed 6 bases, J shed 9 bases, and the junction held 13 bases outside the gene matches. CDR3: CSVTVAGGPTGEQFF. The DNA for the CDR3 is TGCAGCGTCACCGTAGCGGGAGGGCCCACCGGTGAGCAGTTCTTC.

CDR3 region: CASSPGLAGTTDTQYF. CDR3 nucleotides: TGTGCCAGCAGTCCCGGACTAGCGGGGACCACAGATACGCAGTATTTT. The chain is built from TRBV7-6 and TRBJ2-3, with 12 positions matching TRBD2. Germline V gene data show CDR1 as SGHVS and CDR2 as FNYEAQ. Unmatched junction bases numbered 6, after V lost 6 bases and J lost 2 bases. CDR3 length: 16 amino acids.